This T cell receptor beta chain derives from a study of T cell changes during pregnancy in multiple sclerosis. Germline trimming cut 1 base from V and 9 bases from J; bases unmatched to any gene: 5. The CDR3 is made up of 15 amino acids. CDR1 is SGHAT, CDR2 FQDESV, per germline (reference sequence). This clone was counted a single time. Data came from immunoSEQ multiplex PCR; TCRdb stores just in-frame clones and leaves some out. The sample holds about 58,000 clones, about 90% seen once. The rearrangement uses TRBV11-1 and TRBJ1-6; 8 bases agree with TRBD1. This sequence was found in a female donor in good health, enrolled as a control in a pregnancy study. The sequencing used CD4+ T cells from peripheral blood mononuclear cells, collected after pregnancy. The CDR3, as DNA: TGTGCCAGCAGCTTAGTTCCAGGGGGCGGTTCACCCCTCCACTTT. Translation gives CASSLVPGGGSPLHF.